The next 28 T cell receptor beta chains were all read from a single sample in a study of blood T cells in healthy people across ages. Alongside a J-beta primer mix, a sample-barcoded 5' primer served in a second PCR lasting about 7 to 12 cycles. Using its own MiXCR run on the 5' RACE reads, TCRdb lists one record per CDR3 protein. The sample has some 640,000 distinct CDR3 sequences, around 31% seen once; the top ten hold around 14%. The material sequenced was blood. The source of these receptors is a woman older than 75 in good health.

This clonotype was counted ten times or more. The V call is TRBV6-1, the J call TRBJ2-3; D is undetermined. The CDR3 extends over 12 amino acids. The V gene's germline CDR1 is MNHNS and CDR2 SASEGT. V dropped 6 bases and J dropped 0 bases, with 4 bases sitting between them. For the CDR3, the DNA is TGTGCCAGCAGGGGGAGCACAGATACGCAGTATTTT. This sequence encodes CASRGSTDTQYF.

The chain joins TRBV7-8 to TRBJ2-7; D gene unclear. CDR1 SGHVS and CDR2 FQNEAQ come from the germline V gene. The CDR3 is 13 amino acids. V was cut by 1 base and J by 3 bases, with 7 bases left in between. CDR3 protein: CASSLGIGYEQYF. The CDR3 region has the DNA TGTGCCAGCAGCTTAGGGATTGGCTACGAGCAGTACTTC. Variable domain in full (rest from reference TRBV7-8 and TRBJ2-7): GAGVSQSPRYKVAKRGQDVALRCDPISGHVSLFWYQQALGQGPEFLTYFQNEAQLDKSGLPSDRFFAERPEGSVSTLKIQRTQQEDSAVYLCASSLGIGYEQYFGPGTRLTVT.

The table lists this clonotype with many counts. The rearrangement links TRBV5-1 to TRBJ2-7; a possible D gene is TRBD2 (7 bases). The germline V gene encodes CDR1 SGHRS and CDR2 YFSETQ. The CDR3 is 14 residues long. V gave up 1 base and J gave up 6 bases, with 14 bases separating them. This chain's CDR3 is CASSLMTGGTEQYF. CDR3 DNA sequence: TGCGCCAGCAGCTTGATGACGGGGGGCACCGAGCAGTACTTC. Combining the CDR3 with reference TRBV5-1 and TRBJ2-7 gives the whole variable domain KAGVTQTPRYLIKTRGQQVTLSCSPISGHRSVSWYQQTPGQGLQFLFEYFSETQRNKGNFPGRFSGRQFSNSRSEMNVSTLELGDSALYLCASSLMTGGTEQYFGPGTRLTVT.

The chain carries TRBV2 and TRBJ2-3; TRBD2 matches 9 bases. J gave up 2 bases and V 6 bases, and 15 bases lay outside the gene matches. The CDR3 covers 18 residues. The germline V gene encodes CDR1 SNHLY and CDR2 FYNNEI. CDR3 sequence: CASRDLRVAGVHTDTQYF. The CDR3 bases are TGTGCCAGCAGGGATCTGAGGGTAGCGGGGGTCCACACAGATACGCAGTATTTT. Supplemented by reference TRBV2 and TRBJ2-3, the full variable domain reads EPEVTQTPSHQVTQMGQEVILRCVPISNHLYFYWYRQILGQKVEFLVSFYNNEISEKSEIFDDQFSVERPDGSNFTLKIRSTKLEDSAMYFCASRDLRVAGVHTDTQYFGPGTRLTVL.

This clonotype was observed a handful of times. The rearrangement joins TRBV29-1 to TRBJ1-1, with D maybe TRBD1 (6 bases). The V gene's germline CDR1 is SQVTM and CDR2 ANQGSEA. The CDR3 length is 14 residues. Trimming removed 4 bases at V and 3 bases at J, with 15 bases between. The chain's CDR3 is CSVAAGGQDTEAFF. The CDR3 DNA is TGCAGCGTTGCTGCCGGGGGGCAGGACACTGAAGCTTTCTTT.

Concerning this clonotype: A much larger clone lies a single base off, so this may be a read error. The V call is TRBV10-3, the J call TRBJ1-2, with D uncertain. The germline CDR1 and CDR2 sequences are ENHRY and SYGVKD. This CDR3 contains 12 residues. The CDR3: CAINEQMDGYTF. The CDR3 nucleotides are TGTGCCATCAATGAGCAAATGGATGGCTACACCTTC.

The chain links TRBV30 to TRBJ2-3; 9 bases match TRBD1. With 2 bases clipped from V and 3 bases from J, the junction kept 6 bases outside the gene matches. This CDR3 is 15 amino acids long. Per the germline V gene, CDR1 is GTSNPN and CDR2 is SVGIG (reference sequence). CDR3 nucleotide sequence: TGTGCCTGGAGTCTTGGGACAGGGCTAACAGATACGCAGTATTTT. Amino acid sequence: CAWSLGTGLTDTQYF.

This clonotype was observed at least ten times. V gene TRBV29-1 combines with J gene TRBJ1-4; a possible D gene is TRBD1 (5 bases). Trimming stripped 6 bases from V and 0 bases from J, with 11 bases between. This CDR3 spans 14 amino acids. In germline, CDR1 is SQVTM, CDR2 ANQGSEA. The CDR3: CSVVQGTTNEKLFF. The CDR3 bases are TGCAGCGTGGTCCAGGGTACAACTAATGAAAAACTGTTTTTT.

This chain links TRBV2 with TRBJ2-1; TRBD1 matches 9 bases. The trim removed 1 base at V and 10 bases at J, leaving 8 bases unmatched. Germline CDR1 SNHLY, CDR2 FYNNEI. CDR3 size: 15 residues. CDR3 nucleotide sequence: TGTGCCAGCAGTGAAGTAGGACAGGGGAGGGACGAGCAGTTCTTC. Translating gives CASSEVGQGRDEQFF.

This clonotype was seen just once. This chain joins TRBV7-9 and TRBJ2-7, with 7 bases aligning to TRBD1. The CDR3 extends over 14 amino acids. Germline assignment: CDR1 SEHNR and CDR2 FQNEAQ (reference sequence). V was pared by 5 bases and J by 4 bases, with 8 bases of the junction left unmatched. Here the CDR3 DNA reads TGTGCCAGCAGCAACCGGGACAGAACTTACGAGCAGTACTTC. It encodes CASSNRDRTYEQYF.

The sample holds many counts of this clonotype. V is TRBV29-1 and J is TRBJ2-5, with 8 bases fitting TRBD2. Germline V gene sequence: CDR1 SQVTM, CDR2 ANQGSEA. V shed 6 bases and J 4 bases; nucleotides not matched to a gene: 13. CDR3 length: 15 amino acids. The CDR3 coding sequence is TGCAGCGTCGCCGGGGGGGGCTGGGGACCAGAGACCCAGTACTTC. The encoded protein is CSVAGGGWGPETQYF.

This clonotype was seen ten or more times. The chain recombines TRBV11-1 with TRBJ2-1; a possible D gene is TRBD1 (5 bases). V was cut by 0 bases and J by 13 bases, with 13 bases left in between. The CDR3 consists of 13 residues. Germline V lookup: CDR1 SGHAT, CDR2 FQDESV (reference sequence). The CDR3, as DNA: TGTGCCAGCAGCTTAGCTAAGACAGCGCGCCAGTTCTTC. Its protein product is CASSLAKTARQFF.

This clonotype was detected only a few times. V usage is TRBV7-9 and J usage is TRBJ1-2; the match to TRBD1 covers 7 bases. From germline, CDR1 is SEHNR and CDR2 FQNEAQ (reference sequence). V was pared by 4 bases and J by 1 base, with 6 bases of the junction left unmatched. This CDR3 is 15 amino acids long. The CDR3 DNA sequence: TGTGCCAGCAGCTATTCAGGGGGTTTTAACTATGGCTACACCTTC. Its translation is CASSYSGGFNYGYTF.

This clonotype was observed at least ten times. CDR3 bases: TGTGCCAGCAGCTTGGACCGCCGCTACGAGCAGTACTTC. It is translated as CASSLDRRYEQYF. The chain has TRBV5-6 and TRBJ2-7, with no clear D. Per germline, CDR1 SGHDT and CDR2 YYEEEE. The CDR3 runs 13 residues. Trimming took 0 bases from V and 3 from J, leaving 7 bases between them.

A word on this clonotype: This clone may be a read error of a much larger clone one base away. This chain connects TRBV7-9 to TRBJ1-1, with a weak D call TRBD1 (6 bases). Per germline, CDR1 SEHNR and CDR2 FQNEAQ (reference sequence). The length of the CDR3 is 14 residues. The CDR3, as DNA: TGTGTCAGCAGCCCAAAGGGGGGCGGGACTGAAGCTTTCTTT. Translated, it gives CVSSPKGGGTEAFF.

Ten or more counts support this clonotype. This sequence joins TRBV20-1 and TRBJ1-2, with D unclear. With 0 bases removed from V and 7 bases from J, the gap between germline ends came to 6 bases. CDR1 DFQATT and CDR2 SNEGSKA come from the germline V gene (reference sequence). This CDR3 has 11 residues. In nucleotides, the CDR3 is TGCAGTGCTAGAGACAGGTTTGGCTACACCTTC. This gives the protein CSARDRFGYTF.

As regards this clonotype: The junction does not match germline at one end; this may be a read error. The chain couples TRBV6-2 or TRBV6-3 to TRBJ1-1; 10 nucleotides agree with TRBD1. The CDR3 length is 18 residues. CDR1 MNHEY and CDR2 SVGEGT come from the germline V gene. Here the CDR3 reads CASRYSTGTGAMNTEAFF. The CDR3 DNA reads TGTGCCAGCCGTTACTCGACCGGGACAGGGGCTATGAACACTGAAGCTTTCTTT.

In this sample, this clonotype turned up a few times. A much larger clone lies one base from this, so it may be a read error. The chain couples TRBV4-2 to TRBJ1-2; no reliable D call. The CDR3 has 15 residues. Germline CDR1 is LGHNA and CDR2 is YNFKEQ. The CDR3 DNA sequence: TGTACCAGCAGCCAACTGGTCTATCGGAGGGATGGCTACACCTTC. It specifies CTSSQLVYRRDGYTF.

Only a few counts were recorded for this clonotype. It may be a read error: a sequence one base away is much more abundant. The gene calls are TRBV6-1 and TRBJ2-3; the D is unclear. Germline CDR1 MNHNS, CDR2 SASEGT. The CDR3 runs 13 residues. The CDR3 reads CARSRQLTDTQYF. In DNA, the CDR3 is TGTGCCCGCAGTAGACAACTCACAGATACGCAGTATTTT.

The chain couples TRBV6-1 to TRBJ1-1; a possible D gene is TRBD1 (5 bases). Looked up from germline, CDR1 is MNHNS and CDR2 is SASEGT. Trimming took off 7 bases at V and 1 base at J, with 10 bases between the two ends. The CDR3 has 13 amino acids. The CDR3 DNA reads TGTGCCAGCAATCGGGGCACGAACACTGAAGCTTTCTTT. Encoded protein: CASNRGTNTEAFF.

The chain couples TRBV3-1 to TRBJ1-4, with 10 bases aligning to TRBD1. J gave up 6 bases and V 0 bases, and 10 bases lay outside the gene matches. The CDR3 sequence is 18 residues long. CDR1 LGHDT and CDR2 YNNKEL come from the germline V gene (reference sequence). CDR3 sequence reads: CASSQDRDRGPRDEKLFF. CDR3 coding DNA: TGTGCCAGCAGCCAAGACCGGGACAGGGGCCCAAGGGATGAAAAACTGTTTTTT. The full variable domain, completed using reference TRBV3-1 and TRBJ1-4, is DTAVSQTPKYLVTQMGNDKSIKCEQNLGHDTMYWYKQDSKKFLKIMFSYNNKELIINETVPNRFSPKSPDKAHLNLHINSLELGDSAVYFCASSQDRDRGPRDEKLFFGSGTQLSVL.

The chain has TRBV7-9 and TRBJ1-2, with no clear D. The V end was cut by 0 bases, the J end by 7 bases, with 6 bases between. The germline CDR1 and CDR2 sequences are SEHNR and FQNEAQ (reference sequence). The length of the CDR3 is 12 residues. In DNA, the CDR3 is TGTGCCAGCAGCTTAGCGGTCCCTGGCTACACCTTC. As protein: CASSLAVPGYTF.

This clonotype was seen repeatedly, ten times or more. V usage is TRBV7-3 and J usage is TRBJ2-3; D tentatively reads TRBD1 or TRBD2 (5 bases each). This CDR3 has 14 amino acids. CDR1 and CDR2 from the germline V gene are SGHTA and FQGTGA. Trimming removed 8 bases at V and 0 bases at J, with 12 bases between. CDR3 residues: CASSQRGSTDTQYF. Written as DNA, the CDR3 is TGTGCCAGCTCCCAGAGGGGCAGCACAGATACGCAGTATTTT.

The CDR3 sequence is CASSLTGGTDAEYF. The CDR3 DNA reads as TGTGCCAGCAGTCTAACAGGGGGCACAGATGCGGAGTATTTT. The V and J genes are TRBV12-3 or TRBV12-4 and TRBJ2-3; 9 bases line up with TRBD1. The ends lost 5 bases at V and 13 bases at J; junction bases unmatched: 13. The CDR3 covers 14 residues.

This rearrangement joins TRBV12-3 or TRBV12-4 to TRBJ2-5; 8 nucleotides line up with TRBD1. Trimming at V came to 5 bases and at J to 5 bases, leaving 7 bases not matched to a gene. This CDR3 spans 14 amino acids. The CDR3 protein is CASSPWTGRETQYF. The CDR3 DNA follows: TGTGCCAGCAGTCCATGGACAGGGAGGGAGACCCAGTACTTC.

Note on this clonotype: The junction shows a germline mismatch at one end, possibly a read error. CDR3 sequence reads: CASSRPLRKQADAQYF. Here the CDR3 DNA reads TGTGCCAGCAGTCGTCCTTTACGCAAGCAGGCAGATGCGCAGTATTTT. V and J are TRBV12-3 or TRBV12-4 and TRBJ2-3; D is undetermined. There are 16 residues in the CDR3.

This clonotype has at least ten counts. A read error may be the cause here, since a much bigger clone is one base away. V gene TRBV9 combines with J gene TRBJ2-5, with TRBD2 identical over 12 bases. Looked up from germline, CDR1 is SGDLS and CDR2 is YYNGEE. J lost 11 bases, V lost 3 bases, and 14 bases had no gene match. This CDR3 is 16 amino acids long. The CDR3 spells CASSAPSGGEYNEQYF. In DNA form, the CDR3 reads TGTGCCAGCAGCGCTCCTAGCGGGGGGGAATACAATGAGCAGTACTTC.

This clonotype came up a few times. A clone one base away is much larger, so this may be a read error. The CDR3: CASSWGCGYTF. CDR3 coding DNA: TGTGCCAGCTCTTGGGGCTGTGGCTACACCTTC. The chain links TRBV12-3 or TRBV12-4 to TRBJ1-2; D is possibly TRBD1 (5 bases). V was shortened by 8 bases and J by 7 bases, with 11 bases between the two germline ends. CDR3 length equals 11 residues.